The 11 T cell receptor beta chains below were found in one sample sequenced in a study of Tregs in tolerant kidney transplant recipients. Libraries were prepared by immunoSEQ multiplex PCR; TCRdb keeps only in-frame clonotypes and omits some of them. Its table lists 50,000 to 65,000 clones. The sample was CD4+ T cells from blood, taken before the transplant. The receptors shown here come from a human donor who received a combined kidney and bone marrow transplant.

About this clone itself: The read falls 3 residues short of the CDR3 end, and the missing part is taken from the germline J gene. The chain couples TRBV19 to TRBJ1-2; 8 bases match TRBD1. Germline CDR1 LNHDA, CDR2 SQIVND (reference sequence). The CDR3 totals 14 residues. V lost 7 bases and J lost 1; bases outside the gene matches: 5. CDR3 bases read: TGTGCCAGTATCGCGACAGGGGTTAACTATGGC. It translates to CASIATGVNYG. The complete CDR3 sequence is CASIATGVNYGYTF.

With regard to this clone: The read halts 3 residues ahead of the CDR3 end, with the missing end drawn from the germline J gene. V usage is TRBV19 and J usage is TRBJ1-1; D might be TRBD1 (6 bases). V was cut by 6 bases and J by 5 bases, with 19 bases left in between. The CDR3 is 15 amino acids. Germline V lookup: CDR1 LNHDA, CDR2 SQIVND (reference sequence). The sequenced CDR3 bases are TGTGCCAGTAGCCCATTGGGGGCAATGGGGACTGAA. It is translated as CASSPLGAMGTE. In full, the CDR3 reads CASSPLGAMGTEAFF.

With respect to this clone: The read is 3 residues too short to cover the CDR3 end, so that end is filled in from the germline J gene. The V and J genes are TRBV30 and TRBJ1-6, with D uncertain. Looked up from germline, CDR1 is GTSNPN and CDR2 is SVGIG (reference sequence). V lost 3 bases, J lost 0 bases, and 15 bases lay in between. The CDR3 length is 17 residues. The CDR3 DNA, read in part, is TGTGCCTGGAGCCGAACACGACTTAGCTCCTATAATTCACCC. Amino acids: CAWSRTRLSSYNSP. The CDR3 in its entirety is CAWSRTRLSSYNSPLHF.

Note on this clone: The read falls 3 residues short of the CDR3 end, and the missing part is taken from the germline J gene. The rearrangement uses TRBV29-1 and TRBJ1-1; possibly TRBD1 for D (5 bases). CDR3 size: 15 residues. The germline V and J ends were trimmed by 6 bases and 4 bases, with 21 bases remaining between them. Germline-derived CDR1 and CDR2 are SQVTM and ANQGSEA. The DNA read from the CDR3 is TGCAGCGTCCCCGGGGGGAGGGCAACTCCCACTGAA. Its protein is CSVPGGRATPTE. The full CDR3 reads CSVPGGRATPTEAFF. The full variable domain, completed using reference TRBV29-1 and TRBJ1-1, is SAVISQKPSRDICQRGTSLTIQCQVDSQVTMMFWYRQQPGQSLTLIATANQGSEATYESGFVIDKFPISRPNLTFSTLTVSNMSPEDSSIYLCSVPGGRATPTEAFFGQGTRLTVV.

Comments on this clone: The sequenced fragment ends 3 residues before the CDR3 boundary, so the rest is inferred from the germline J gene. The rearrangement links TRBV7-2 to TRBJ2-3, with D tentatively TRBD1 (5 bases). Germline V gene lookup returns CDR1 SGHTA and CDR2 FQGNSA. The V end was cut by 3 bases, the J end by 3 bases, with 13 bases between. CDR3 length: 15 amino acids. Partial CDR3 DNA: TGTGCCAGCAGCTTCGGGCCCCCAGGGACAGATACG. Its protein is CASSFGPPGTDT. The whole CDR3 protein is CASSFGPPGTDTQYF.

Remarks on this clone: The read finishes 3 residues shy of the CDR3 end, and the germline J gene is used to complete it. This chain links TRBV6-1 with TRBJ2-6, with D possibly TRBD1 on 6 matching bases. Germline CDR1 is MNHNS and CDR2 is SASEGT. V was clipped by 0 bases and J by 2 bases, with 8 bases between them. CDR3 length equals 16 residues. CDR3 DNA, as far as it was read: TGTGCCAGCAGTGAAGCCAGGACAGCTGGGGCCAACGTC. This encodes CASSEARTAGANV. The full CDR3 protein is CASSEARTAGANVLTF.

Concerning this clone itself: Read sequence stops 3 residues before the CDR3 end, and the germline J gene provides the missing end. This chain connects TRBV2 to TRBJ2-3; TRBD2 matches at 13 bases. The ends lost 7 bases at V and 0 bases at J; junction bases unmatched: 13. Germline V gene sequence: CDR1 SNHLY, CDR2 FYNNEI. This CDR3 region has 19 residues. The part of the CDR3 DNA that was read is TGTGCCAGCAAGGTAACTAGCGGGGGGGCCAGGGTTAGCACAGATACG. This encodes CASKVTSGGARVSTDT. The full CDR3 is CASKVTSGGARVSTDTQYF.

To note about this clone: The read falls 3 residues short of the CDR3 end, and the missing part is taken from the germline J gene. The V and J genes are TRBV5-6 and TRBJ2-7; TRBD2 matches 7 bases. Germline CDR1 SGHDT, CDR2 YYEEEE. V trimming: 2 bases; J trimming: 4 bases; junction bases outside the gene matches: 9. The length of the CDR3 is 15 residues. The part of the CDR3 DNA that was read is TGTGCCAGCAGCTTCCTAGCGGATCCCTCATACGAG. As protein: CASSFLADPSYE. The CDR3 in full is CASSFLADPSYEQYF.

To note about this clone: With the read ending 3 residues before the CDR3 end, the germline J gene is used to fill in that end. The chain couples TRBV5-1 to TRBJ1-6; possibly TRBD1 for D (5 bases). The V end was cut by 4 bases, the J end by 7 bases, with 12 bases between. Germline V gene data show CDR1 as SGHRS and CDR2 as YFSETQ. This CDR3 has 14 residues. The CDR3 loop reads CASSLRGGNSPLHF. Incomplete CDR3 DNA: TGCGCCAGCAGCCTCCGGGGGGGGAATTCACCC.

On this clone itself: The observed sequence ends 3 residues before the CDR3 terminus, with the missing tail filled in from the germline J gene. The rearrangement uses TRBV18 and TRBJ1-1, with 8 bases that match TRBD1. V was pared by 5 bases and J by 4 bases, with 9 bases of the junction left unmatched. The CDR3 has 15 amino acids. Germline V gene sequence: CDR1 KGHSH, CDR2 LQKENI. The CDR3 here is CASSSAGTGGTEAFF. CDR3 DNA, as far as it was read: TGTGCCAGCTCATCCGCCGGGACAGGCGGCACTGAA.

For this clone: The CDR3 extends 3 residues past the end of the read, so its final part is completed from the germline J gene. The gene calls are TRBV5-1 and TRBJ1-1, with a possible D match to TRBD1 (5 bases). The CDR3 extends over 16 amino acids. With 4 bases removed from V and 4 bases from J, the gap between germline ends came to 20 bases. Germline CDR1 SGHRS, CDR2 YFSETQ. Incomplete CDR3 DNA: TGCGCCAGCAGCCCCGCCCCGATAGGGGCCTCCACTGAA. It specifies CASSPAPIGASTE. The full-length CDR3 reads as CASSPAPIGASTEAFF.